This T cell receptor (beta chain) was sequenced during a study of shared clonotypes between healthy human individuals. The junction had 8 bases not matched to a gene; V was cut back by 4 bases and J by 6 bases. Germline V gene sequence: CDR1 GTSNPN, CDR2 SVGIG (reference sequence). There are 15 residues in the CDR3. Clones were sequenced by immunoSEQ multiplex PCR, and TCRdb holds only the in-frame ones, with some missing. Of more than 400,000 clones listed, more than 95% are singletons. The source of this sequence is a woman younger than 45 in good health. Sequencing was carried out using naive CD4+ T cells sorted from blood. The subset: CD45RA+ positively selected. The V and J genes are TRBV30 and TRBJ2-1; 11 nucleotides agree with TRBD2. Here the CDR3 reads CAWNEISGRANEQFF. In nucleotides, the CDR3 is TGTGCCTGGAATGAAATTAGCGGGAGGGCCAATGAGCAGTTCTTC. The full variable domain, in which reference TRBV30 and TRBJ2-1 provide the parts outside the CDR3, is SQTIHQWPATLVQPVGSPLSLECTVEGTSNPNLYWYRQAAGRGLQLLFYSVGIGQISSEVPQNLSASRPQDRQFILSSKKLLLSDSGFYLCAWNEISGRANEQFFGPGTRLTVL.